The sequence of this T cell receptor (beta chain) was determined in a study of T cell responses to AZD1222 COVID-19 vaccine. Study-wide background: Second-dose intervals near 4 or 12 weeks were combined. Study-wide findings and caveats: Most donors were white British, females outnumbered males, and clonal diversity was possibly underestimated.

Germline CDR1 is GTSNPN and CDR2 is SVGIG (reference sequence). There are 14 residues in the CDR3. The germline V and J ends were trimmed by 1 base and 4 bases, with 11 bases remaining between them. About this clone: No antigen is known for it.

Assay: immunoSEQ multiplex PCR; the TCRdb copy retains only in-frame clones and omits some. The data show around 130,000 clones, with 75% to 95% seen just once and more than 2.5% held by the top ten. Specimen: peripheral blood, collected on day 0 of AZD1222 vaccination. The V call is TRBV30, the J call TRBJ1-5; D unresolved. The clonotype originates from an adult in good health. CDR3 sequence (DNA): TGTGCCTGGAGTGGGTCGAGAGTTAATCAGCCCCAGCATTTT. As protein: CAWSGSRVNQPQHF. Full variable domain (outside the CDR3, taken from reference TRBV30 and TRBJ1-5): SQTIHQWPATLVQPVGSPLSLECTVEGTSNPNLYWYRQAAGRGLQLLFYSVGIGQISSEVPQNLSASRPQDRQFILSSKKLLLSDSGFYLCAWSGSRVNQPQHFGDGTRLSIL.